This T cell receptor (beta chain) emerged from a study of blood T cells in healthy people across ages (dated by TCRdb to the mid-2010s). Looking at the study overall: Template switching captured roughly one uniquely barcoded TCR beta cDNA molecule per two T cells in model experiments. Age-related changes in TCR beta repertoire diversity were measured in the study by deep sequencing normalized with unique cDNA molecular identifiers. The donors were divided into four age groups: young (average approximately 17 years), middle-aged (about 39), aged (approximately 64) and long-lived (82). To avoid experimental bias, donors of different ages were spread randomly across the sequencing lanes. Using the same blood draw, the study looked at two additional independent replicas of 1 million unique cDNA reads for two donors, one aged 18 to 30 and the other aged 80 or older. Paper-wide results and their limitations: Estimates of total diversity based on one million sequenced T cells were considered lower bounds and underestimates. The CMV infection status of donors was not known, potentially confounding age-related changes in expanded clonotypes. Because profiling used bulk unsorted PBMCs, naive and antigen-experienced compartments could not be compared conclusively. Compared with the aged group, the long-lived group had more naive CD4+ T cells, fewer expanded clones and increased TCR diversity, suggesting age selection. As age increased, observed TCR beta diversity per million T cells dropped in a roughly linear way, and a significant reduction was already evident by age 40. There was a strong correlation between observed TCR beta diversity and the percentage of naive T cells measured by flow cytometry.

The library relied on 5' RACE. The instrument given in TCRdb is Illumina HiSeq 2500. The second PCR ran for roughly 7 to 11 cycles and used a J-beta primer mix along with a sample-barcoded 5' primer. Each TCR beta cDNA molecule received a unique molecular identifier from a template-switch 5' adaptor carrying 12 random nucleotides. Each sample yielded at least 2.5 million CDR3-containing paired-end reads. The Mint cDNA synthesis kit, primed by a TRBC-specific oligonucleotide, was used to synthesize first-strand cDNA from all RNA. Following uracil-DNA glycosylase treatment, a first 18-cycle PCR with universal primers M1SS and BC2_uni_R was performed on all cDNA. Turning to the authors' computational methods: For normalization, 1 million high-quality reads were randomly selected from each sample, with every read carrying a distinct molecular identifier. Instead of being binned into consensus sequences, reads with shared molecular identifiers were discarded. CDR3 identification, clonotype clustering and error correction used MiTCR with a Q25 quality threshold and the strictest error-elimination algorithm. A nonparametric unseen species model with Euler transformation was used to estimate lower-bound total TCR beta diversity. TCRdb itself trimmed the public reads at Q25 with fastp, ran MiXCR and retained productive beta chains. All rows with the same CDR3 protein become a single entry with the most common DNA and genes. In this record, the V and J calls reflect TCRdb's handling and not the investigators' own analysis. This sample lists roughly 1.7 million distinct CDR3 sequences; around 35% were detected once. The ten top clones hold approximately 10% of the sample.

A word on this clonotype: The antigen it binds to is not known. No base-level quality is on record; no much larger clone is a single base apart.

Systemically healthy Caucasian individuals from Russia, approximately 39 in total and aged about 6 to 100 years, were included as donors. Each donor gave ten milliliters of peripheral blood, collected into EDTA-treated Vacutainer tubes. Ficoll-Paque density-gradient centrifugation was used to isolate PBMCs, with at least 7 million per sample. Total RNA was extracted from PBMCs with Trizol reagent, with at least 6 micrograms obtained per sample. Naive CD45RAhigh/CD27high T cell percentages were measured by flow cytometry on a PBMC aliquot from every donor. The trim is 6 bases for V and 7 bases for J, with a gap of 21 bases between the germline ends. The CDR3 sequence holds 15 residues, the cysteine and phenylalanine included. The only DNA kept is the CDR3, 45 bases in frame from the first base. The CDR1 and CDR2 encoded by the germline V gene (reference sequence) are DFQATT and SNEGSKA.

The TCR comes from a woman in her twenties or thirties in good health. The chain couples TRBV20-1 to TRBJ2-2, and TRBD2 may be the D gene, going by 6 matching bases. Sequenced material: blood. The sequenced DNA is TGCAGTGCCCCCTACGGGACTTGGAGGGACGGGGAGCTGTTTTTT. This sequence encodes CSAPYGTWRDGELFF.